The 2 T cell receptor beta chains given below trace back to one sample, sequenced in a study of shared clonotypes between healthy human individuals (dated by TCRdb to the early 2020s). Preparation of the library involved the immunoSEQ multiplex PCR assay. As stored in TCRdb, this immuneACCESS dataset retains in-frame rearrangements with V and J assigned. A fraction of the clones does not appear; measured against another copy, unresolved V genes explain less than half of the discrepancy, and the remainder lacks a known reason. Here the sample has fewer than 1.6 million clones; about 98.5% occur a single time. The ten largest account for roughly 0.35% of the sample. Sequencing was performed on naive CD4+ T cells sorted from blood. In light of the paper, this sample's cell subset or site label describes: CD45RA+ positively selected. All receptors derive from a man between 25 and 39 years old in good health.

This clone has more than one count but fewer than ten. The chain joins TRBV6-5 to TRBJ2-5; 8 positions match TRBD1. The CDR3 loop spans 15 amino acids. Germline V lookup: CDR1 MNHEY, CDR2 SVGAGI. V was clipped by 3 bases and J by 5 bases; unmatched bases: 8. The CDR3 spells CASSYRTGGQETQYF. The CDR3 bases are TGTGCCAGCAGTTATCGAACAGGGGGTCAGGAGACCCAGTACTTC.

This chain connects TRBV19 to TRBJ2-7, with D hard to call. The germline V gene encodes CDR1 LNHDA and CDR2 SQIVND (reference sequence). The CDR3 loop spans 14 amino acids. V was cut by 4 bases and J by 0 bases, with 10 bases left in between. CDR3 nucleotides: TGTGCCAGTAGTACCGTGTGGAGCTCCTACGAGCAGTACTTC. It encodes CASSTVWSSYEQYF.